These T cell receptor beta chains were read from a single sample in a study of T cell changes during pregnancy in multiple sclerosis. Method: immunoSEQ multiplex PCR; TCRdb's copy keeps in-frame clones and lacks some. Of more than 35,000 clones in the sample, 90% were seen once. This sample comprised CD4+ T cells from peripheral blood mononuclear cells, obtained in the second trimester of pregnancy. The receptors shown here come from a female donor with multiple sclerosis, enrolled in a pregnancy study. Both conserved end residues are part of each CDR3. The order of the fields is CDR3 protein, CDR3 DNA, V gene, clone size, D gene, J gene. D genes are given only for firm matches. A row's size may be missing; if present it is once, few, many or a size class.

CASSVRSSGANVLTF,TGTGCCAGCAGTGTCAGAAGCTCTGGGGCCAACGTCCTGACTTTC,TRBV6-5,once,-,TRBJ2-6
CASSPRGGSYQPQHF,TGTGCCAGTAGTCCCCGGGGGGGGAGTTATCAGCCCCAGCATTTT,TRBV19,-,-,TRBJ1-5
CASRRPGYGYTF,TGTGCCTCCCGGCGGCCCGGTTATGGCTACACCTTC,TRBV6-4,-,-,TRBJ1-2
CASRPWTGFQPQHF,TGTGCCAGCAGGCCTTGGACAGGGTTTCAGCCCCAGCATTTT,TRBV5-6,-,TRBD1,TRBJ1-5
CASDTGQGDGYTF,TGCGCCAGCGACACGGGACAGGGTGATGGCTACACCTTC,TRBV5-1,-,TRBD1,TRBJ1-2
CASSIWDSNGYTF,TGTGCCAGTAGTATATGGGACTCCAATGGCTACACCTTC,TRBV19,-,-,TRBJ1-2
CASRRGPQDTQYF,TGTGCCAGTCGGAGGGGCCCCCAGGATACGCAGTATTTT,TRBV19,-,-,TRBJ2-3
CASSKGQGATGELFF,TGTGCCAGCAGCAAAGGACAGGGGGCGACCGGGGAGCTGTTTTTT,TRBV7-2,-,TRBD1,TRBJ2-2
CASSPPGTSSSYEQYF,TGCGCCAGCAGCCCCCCCGGGACTAGTTCCTCCTACGAGCAGTACTTC,TRBV5-1,-,TRBD2,TRBJ2-7
CASIPVAGGVDEQFF,TGCGCCAGCATCCCCGTAGCGGGAGGGGTAGATGAGCAGTTCTTC,TRBV5-1,-,TRBD2,TRBJ2-1
CASSLWAGLSYNEQFF,TGTGCCAGCAGCTTATGGGCGGGCCTGTCCTACAATGAGCAGTTCTTC,TRBV11-2,-,-,TRBJ2-1
CASSLRTGSNEKLFF,TGTGCCAGCAGCCTACGGACAGGCAGTAATGAAAAACTGTTTTTT,TRBV7-9,-,TRBD1,TRBJ1-4
CASSLRQGGDEQYF,TGTGCCAGCAGCTTACGACAGGGAGGAGACGAGCAGTACTTC,TRBV7-9,-,-,TRBJ2-7
CASSTRTVGSPYNEQFF,TGTGCCAGCAGCACGCGGACAGTTGGGTCCCCCTACAATGAGCAGTTCTTC,TRBV7-3,-,-,TRBJ2-1
CASSSRVSTEAFF,TGTGCCAGCAGCAGCCGGGTGTCCACTGAAGCTTTCTTT,TRBV27,-,-,TRBJ1-1
CASSVGPDTYEQYF,TGTGCCAGCAGCGTAGGTCCAGACACCTACGAGCAGTACTTC,TRBV9,once,-,TRBJ2-7
CASSSNSNTEAFF,TGTGCCAGCAGCAGTAACAGCAACACTGAAGCTTTCTTT,TRBV9,-,-,TRBJ1-1
CASSVGLWTDNTEAFF,TGTGCCAGCAGCGTAGGTCTTTGGACAGACAACACTGAAGCTTTCTTT,TRBV9,-,-,TRBJ1-1
CASSYRTGDEKLFF,TGTGCCAGCAGTTACAGGACAGGGGATGAAAAACTGTTTTTT,TRBV6-5,-,TRBD1,TRBJ1-4
CASSQGAIRGYGYTF,TGCGCCAGCAGCCAGGGAGCGATTCGGGGCTATGGCTACACCTTC,TRBV4-1,-,-,TRBJ1-2
CASSGQLNYGYTF,TGCGCCAGCAGTGGACAGTTAAACTATGGCTACACCTTC,TRBV10-1,-,-,TRBJ1-2
CASALGLAGGKYEQFF,TGCGCCAGCGCCTTGGGACTAGCGGGAGGGAAATATGAGCAGTTCTTC,TRBV5-1,-,TRBD2,TRBJ2-1
CSVVVGLTASPYNEQFF,TGCAGCGTTGTAGTGGGCCTGACAGCATCACCCTACAATGAGCAGTTCTTC,TRBV29-1,-,-,TRBJ2-1
CASSLIRETQYF,TGTGCCAGCAGCTTAATACGGGAGACCCAGTACTTC,TRBV2,-,-,TRBJ2-5
CASSLDSAEAFF,TGTGCCAGCTCACTTGACTCGGCTGAAGCTTTCTTT,TRBV18,-,-,TRBJ1-1
CASGGVRRNEQFF,TGTGCCAGCGGGGGGGTTCGGCGCAATGAGCAGTTCTTC,TRBV7-2,-,TRBD2,TRBJ2-1
CASSRIPGQGTDTQYF,TGTGCCAGCAGCCGAATACCGGGACAGGGAACAGATACGCAGTATTTT,TRBV7-9,-,TRBD1,TRBJ2-3
CASSQGQNNQPQHF,TGTGCCAGCAGCCAAGGACAGAACAATCAGCCCCAGCATTTT,TRBV28,-,-,TRBJ1-5
CASSVGSGGGITGELFF,TGTGCCAGCAGCGTAGGCAGCGGGGGGGGGATCACCGGGGAGCTGTTTTTT,TRBV9,-,TRBD2,TRBJ2-2
CASSMREPNTEAFF,TGTGCCAGTAGTATGCGTGAGCCGAACACTGAAGCTTTCTTT,TRBV19,once,-,TRBJ1-1
CASSPGRERKFF,TGTGCCAGCTCACCAGGACGGGAGAGGAAGTTCTTC,TRBV18,few,-,TRBJ2-1
CASSYLRGFGTDTQYF,TGTGCCAGCAGCTATCTGAGGGGGTTTGGCACAGATACGCAGTATTTT,TRBV7-9,-,-,TRBJ2-3
CASSSVAGGISETQYF,TGTGCCAGCAGCTCCGTAGCGGGAGGGATATCGGAGACCCAGTACTTC,TRBV7-7,once,TRBD2,TRBJ2-5
CASSSGYGVDTGELFF,TGCGCCAGCAGCTCGGGATACGGGGTGGACACCGGGGAGCTGTTTTTT,TRBV5-1,-,-,TRBJ2-2
CASSPRGADTQYF,TGTGCCAGTAGCCCCAGGGGGGCAGATACGCAGTATTTT,TRBV19,-,-,TRBJ2-3
CASSDRTAKMNTEAFF,TGTGCCAGCAGTGACCGGACAGCTAAAATGAACACTGAAGCTTTCTTT,TRBV6-1,-,-,TRBJ1-1
CASSLGSGSDTDTQYF,TGCGCCAGCAGCTTGGGCTCGGGGTCAGACACAGATACGCAGTATTTT,TRBV5-1,once,-,TRBJ2-3
CASSEFRISTEAFF,TGCGCCAGCAGTGAGTTCAGGATAAGTACTGAAGCTTTCTTT,TRBV10-2,-,-,TRBJ1-1
CASSLRGEYYGYTF,TGTGCCAGCAGTTTGCGGGGAGAATACTATGGCTACACCTTC,TRBV6-5,-,-,TRBJ1-2
CASSLWGGNEQFF,TGTGCCAGCAGCCTCTGGGGCGGCAATGAGCAGTTCTTC,TRBV11-2,-,-,TRBJ2-1
CASRGTDSSEQYF,TGTGCCAGCAGGGGGACAGACTCTTCTGAGCAGTACTTC,TRBV11-1,once,TRBD1,TRBJ2-7
CAGAAGLAGRSRETQYF,TGTGCCGGTGCAGCGGGACTAGCGGGACGAAGTAGGGAGACCCAGTACTTC,TRBV30,once,TRBD2,TRBJ2-5
CASSYPRGELFF,TGTGCCAGCAGTTACCCCCGGGGGGAGCTGTTTTTT,TRBV6-5,-,-,TRBJ2-2
CASSYRQPNTEAFF,TGTGCCAGCAGTTACCGACAGCCAAACACTGAAGCTTTCTTT,TRBV6-5,-,-,TRBJ1-1
CASSPLSGRAREQFF,TGCGCCAGCAGCCCGCTAAGCGGGAGGGCCCGGGAGCAGTTCTTC,TRBV10-1,-,TRBD2,TRBJ2-1
CASSKTDRDNGYTF,TGTGCCAGCAGTAAGACGGACAGGGATAATGGCTACACCTTC,TRBV5-4,-,TRBD1,TRBJ1-2
CASSPITGADTEAFF,TGCGCCAGCAGCCCTATTACAGGGGCCGACACTGAAGCTTTCTTT,TRBV5-1,-,TRBD1,TRBJ1-1
CAWSPQRLSEAFF,TGTGCCTGGAGTCCTCAACGACTAAGTGAAGCTTTCTTT,TRBV30,-,-,TRBJ1-1
CASRVGRGTNTGELFF,TGTGCCAGCAGGGTAGGGCGGGGAACGAACACCGGGGAGCTGTTTTTT,TRBV7-9,-,-,TRBJ2-2
CASSRLPGQETQYF,TGCGCCAGCAGCCGACTCCCGGGGCAAGAGACCCAGTACTTC,TRBV5-1,-,-,TRBJ2-5
CASSAGQVTYEQYF,TGTGCCAGCTCTGCCGGACAGGTAACCTACGAGCAGTACTTC,TRBV27,few,TRBD1,TRBJ2-7
CASSPRTSGYNEQFF,TGTGCCAGCAGTCCCCGGACTAGCGGATACAATGAGCAGTTCTTC,TRBV6-1,-,TRBD2,TRBJ2-1
CASSPQGSETQYF,TGCGCCAGCAGCCCACAGGGCTCGGAGACCCAGTACTTC,TRBV5-1,-,-,TRBJ2-5
CASSPTGPTDTQYF,TGTGCCAGTAGCCCGACAGGGCCCACAGATACGCAGTATTTT,TRBV19,-,TRBD1,TRBJ2-3
CASSLSRSDTEAFF,TGTGCCAGCAGCTTGTCCAGGTCGGACACTGAAGCTTTCTTT,TRBV5-4,-,-,TRBJ1-1